A selection of T cell receptor beta chains follows, all from one sample in a study of T cells after yellow fever vaccination. TCRdb re-called the 5' RACE reads with MiXCR, one entry per CDR3 protein. Of 300,000 or so distinct CDR3 sequences in the sample, 6.8% are singletons; the top ten hold over 15%. Specimen: PBMCs, collected around 45 days after the first yellow fever vaccination. These receptors came from a young man who received the YFV17D yellow fever vaccine. Each CDR3 is given with its conserved first and last residue. D genes are given only for firm matches. Clone size is shown for a subset of rows, as once, few, many or a class of expanded clone.

NA TRBJ2-5 few TRBV4-1 TGCGCCAGCAGCCACCGCAGGGGAGAGACCCAGTACTTC CASSHRRGETQYF
NA TRBJ2-7 many TRBV12-3/TRBV12-4 TGTGCCAGCAGTTTTTGGGACAACACCTACGAGCAGTACTTC CASSFWDNTYEQYF
NA TRBJ2-7 once TRBV5-4 TGTGCCAGCAAACTCCCCGCGTACTTC CASKLPAYF
NA TRBJ1-6 NA TRBV6-2/TRBV6-3 TGTGCCAGCAGTTATACCGGGAGCTCCTATAATTCACCCCTCCACTTT CASSYTGSSYNSPLHF
NA TRBJ1-2 NA TRBV7-2 TGTGCCAGCAGCTTAGGGGTCCCTCTGATCTATGGCTACACCTTC CASSLGVPLIYGYTF
TRBD2 TRBJ2-7 few TRBV5-1 TGCGCCAGCAGCTTGGGACTAGCGGGGATTTACGAGCAGTACTTC CASSLGLAGIYEQYF
TRBD1 TRBJ2-7 NA TRBV7-6 TGTGCCAGCAGCAGACCTGGGACAGGGCCCCAGCAGCAGTACTTC CASSRPGTGPQQQYF
TRBD2 TRBJ2-3 NA TRBV7-6 TGTGCCAGCAGCTCTAGCGGGGCCAACACAGATACGCAGTATTTT CASSSSGANTDTQYF
NA TRBJ2-5 few TRBV4-3 TGCGCCAGCAGCCAAGATAGTGGAGGGGGTGGGGAGACCCAGTACTTC CASSQDSGGGGETQYF
NA TRBJ1-5 few TRBV6-1 TGTGCCAGCAGTGAATTGGGGAATCAGCCCCAGCATTTT CASSELGNQPQHF
NA TRBJ2-3 NA TRBV7-2 TGTGCCAGCAGCCCCGGGGATGGTACGCAGTATTTT CASSPGDGTQYF
NA TRBJ2-3 NA TRBV12-3/TRBV12-4 TGTGCCAGCAGTGACCCAGATAGCACAGATACGCAGTATTTT CASSDPDSTDTQYF
NA TRBJ2-3 few TRBV12-3/TRBV12-4 TGTGCCAGCATCCCGGGACTCTACACAGATACGCAGTATTTT CASIPGLYTDTQYF
NA TRBJ2-3 few TRBV15 TGTGCCACCAGCAGAGCCGAAGATACGCAGTATTTT CATSRAEDTQYF
NA TRBJ1-6 NA TRBV4-1 TGCGCCAGCAGCCAAGACGCCTATAGGAGGGAATCTGGTTCACCCCTCCACTTT CASSQDAYRRESGSPLHF
NA TRBJ2-7 many TRBV5-1 TGCGCCAGCAGCTTGGCACAGACCTACGAGCAGTACTTC CASSLAQTYEQYF
TRBD1 TRBJ2-2 NA TRBV19 TGTGCCACCGAGGACAGGGGGCGAATCACCGGGGAGCTGTTTTTT CATEDRGRITGELFF
NA TRBJ1-1 many TRBV2 TGTGCCAGCTCCCTCCAGGGGCAGAACACTGAAGCTTTCTTT CASSLQGQNTEAFF
NA TRBJ2-2 few TRBV5-1 TGCGCCAGCAGCCCGGGGGTTGGCCCCGGGGAGCTGTTTTTT CASSPGVGPGELFF
NA TRBJ2-7 many TRBV28 TGTGCCAGCAGTTTCTTCCAACCCTACGAGCAGTACTTC CASSFFQPYEQYF
NA TRBJ2-5 many TRBV29-1 TGCAGCGTTGGCGGCAGCCAAGAGACCCAGTACTTC CSVGGSQETQYF
NA TRBJ2-6 few TRBV5-4 TGTGCCAGCAGCTGGGATAGAACAGGGCTCTCTGGGGCCAACGTCCTGACTTTC CASSWDRTGLSGANVLTF
TRBD2 TRBJ2-2 NA TRBV11-2 TGTGCCAGCAGCTCATGGACTAGCGGGTTGAACACCGGGGAGCTGTTTTTT CASSSWTSGLNTGELFF
NA TRBJ2-1 many TRBV29-1 TGCAGCGTACCGGGACTGCCATCAGATGGGCAGTTCTTC CSVPGLPSDGQFF
NA TRBJ1-2 NA TRBV7-2 TGTGCCAGCAGCGCCCGTGGGGGTTCCTATGGCTACACCTTC CASSARGGSYGYTF
NA TRBJ2-1 few TRBV6-5 TGTGCCAGCAGTTACTCGTTGACCAGGAATGAGCAGTTCTTC CASSYSLTRNEQFF
NA TRBJ2-5 many TRBV12-3/TRBV12-4 TGTGCCAGCAGTTTCTCAGGGGAAGAGACCCAGTACTTC CASSFSGEETQYF
NA TRBJ1-5 NA TRBV4-1 TGCGCCAGCAGCTCTCGACAGGTGCTCAATCAGCCCCAGCATTTT CASSSRQVLNQPQHF
TRBD2 TRBJ2-1 few TRBV12-3/TRBV12-4 TGTGCCAGCAGCCCCTTAGCGGGGCAAACCTTCAATGAGCAGTTCTTC CASSPLAGQTFNEQFF
TRBD1 TRBJ2-7 NA TRBV7-9 TGTGCCAGCAGCCTCACACAGGGGTACAGCTCCTACGAGCAGTACTTC CASSLTQGYSSYEQYF
NA TRBJ2-1 NA TRBV2 TGTGCCAGCAGTGACCCCTCGGGTCTAGCCAGACCAGGTTCCCGCTCCTACAATGAGCAGTTCTTC CASSDPSGLARPGSRSYNEQFF
TRBD1 TRBJ2-7 NA TRBV4-3 TGCGCCAGCGGCCAAGATTTTCGACAGGGCACCTACGAGCAGTACTTC CASGQDFRQGTYEQYF
TRBD1 TRBJ1-4 few TRBV5-1 TGCGCCAGCGGAAGTAGACAGGGTGCAACTAATGAAAAACTGTTTTTT CASGSRQGATNEKLFF
NA TRBJ1-6 few TRBV21-1 TGTGCCAAAAACACAGGGCCGCTGCGATTCAATTCACCCCTCCACTTT CAKNTGPLRFNSPLHF
NA TRBJ2-2 few TRBV5-8 TGTGCCAGCAGCTTGCGGGACGGCGGGGAGCTGTTTTTT CASSLRDGGELFF
TRBD1 TRBJ1-1 NA TRBV5-1 TGCGCCAGCAGCATGACAGGGGGGAACACTGAAGCTTTCTTT CASSMTGGNTEAFF
NA TRBJ2-5 few TRBV7-3 TGTGCCAGCAGCTTAAGTTCCGCAACGCAAGAGACCCAGTACTTC CASSLSSATQETQYF
NA TRBJ2-1 many TRBV12-3/TRBV12-4 TGTGCCAGCAGAGGTTCCAATGAGCAGTTCTTC CASRGSNEQFF
TRBD2 TRBJ2-7 few TRBV12-3/TRBV12-4 TGTGCCAGCAGCCGACTAGCGGGGGGTGAGCAGTACTTC CASSRLAGGEQYF
TRBD2 TRBJ2-1 NA TRBV15 TGTGCCACCAATCTCCGGCGGGGGGGGTACAATGAGCAGTTCTTC CATNLRRGGYNEQFF
TRBD2 TRBJ2-1 few TRBV7-3 TGTGCCAGCAGCTTCTTCCTAGCGGATTACAATGAGCAGTTCTTC CASSFFLADYNEQFF
NA TRBJ2-7 many TRBV5-6 TGTGCCAGCAGCGGGACTTCCTACGAGCAGTACTTC CASSGTSYEQYF
NA TRBJ2-1 few TRBV6-2/TRBV6-3 TGTGCCAGCAGTGACAGAGAGAACTACAATGAGCAGTTCTTC CASSDRENYNEQFF
NA TRBJ1-2 few TRBV7-9 TGTGCCAGCAGCTTAGACCCACATAACTATGGCTACACCTTC CASSLDPHNYGYTF
TRBD1 TRBJ1-1 many TRBV29-1 TGCAGCGTGGCCCCGGAAGGGACAGCCACTGAAGCTTTCTTT CSVAPEGTATEAFF
NA TRBJ2-5 many TRBV5-1 TGCGCCAGCAGCGAGGAGCGCGAGACCCAGTACTTC CASSEERETQYF
NA TRBJ2-5 few TRBV12-3/TRBV12-4 TGTGCCAGCAGTTATTTTGGGACCCAGTACTTC CASSYFGTQYF
NA TRBJ1-1 few TRBV19 TGTGCCAGTAGGCAGGCGTGGCGGGTCTCGAAACCTGAAGCTTTCTTT CASRQAWRVSKPEAFF
NA TRBJ2-5 few TRBV5-1 TGCGCCAGCAGCTTCTCGCCTCCGGAGACCCAGTACTTC CASSFSPPETQYF
NA TRBJ1-1 NA TRBV6-5 TGTGCCAGCACTTACTCTTTGGACAGCAGCTTTGAAGCTTTCTTT CASTYSLDSSFEAFF
NA TRBJ2-5 NA TRBV12-3/TRBV12-4 TGTGCCACAGCTCATCAGGGCAAAGAGACCCAGTACTTC CATAHQGKETQYF
NA TRBJ2-3 NA TRBV20-1 TGCAGTGCTCGGGGACTCGGCCGCACAGATACGCAGTATTTT CSARGLGRTDTQYF
TRBD1 TRBJ2-7 NA TRBV2 TGTGCCACCCGACAGGGATCACCACCACACGAGCAGTACTTC CATRQGSPPHEQYF